This entry lists 32 T cell receptor beta chains sequenced from one sample in a study of human T cells and chemical hapten exposure. MiXCR, run by TCRdb on the RACE reads, gives a single entry per CDR3 protein. The top ten hold roughly 3.1% of the sample, which has fewer than 150,000 distinct CDR3 sequences, roughly 14% seen once. Time point described: pre-sensitization, week 0. The treatment here: therapeutic diphenylcyclopropenone sensitization with weekly scalp DPC. This specimen consisted of whole blood, obtained in connection with sensitization to the hapten diphenylcyclopropenone (DPC). The receptor source for this set is a woman aged 18-35 years with alopecia areata. Some clones in this sample may be carry-over from other donors' samples.

This clonotype was detected a few times. The chain combines TRBV20-1 with TRBJ2-1; possibly TRBD2 for D (5 bases). V lost 6 bases and J 7 bases, leaving 19 bases between the germline ends. CDR1 and CDR2 from the germline V gene are DFQATT and SNEGSKA (reference sequence). The CDR3 has 14 residues. The CDR3 region is CSAAGLTEKNEQFF. For the CDR3, the DNA is TGCAGTGCCGCAGGACTGACCGAGAAAAATGAGCAGTTCTTC.

This clonotype has a handful of counts. The V and J genes are TRBV18 and TRBJ1-4; perhaps TRBD1 as D (5 bases). Germline V gives CDR1 KGHSH, CDR2 LQKENI. CDR3 size: 14 residues. The ends were cut back, 6 bases at V and 7 bases at J, with 15 bases in the middle. The CDR3 DNA sequence: TGTGCCAGCTCTACCGGACTCGGGGCTGAAAAACTGTTTTTT. This codes for CASSTGLGAEKLFF.

There are many counts of this clonotype. The V gene is TRBV29-1, the J gene TRBJ2-2; 7 nucleotides agree with TRBD2. The ends lost 6 bases at V and 6 bases at J; junction bases unmatched: 4. CDR3 length equals 12 residues. Germline assignment: CDR1 SQVTM and CDR2 ANQGSEA. The CDR3 bases are TGCAGCGTCCGACGGGGGGCCGGGGAGCTGTTTTTT. It encodes CSVRRGAGELFF.

The chain carries TRBV12-3 or TRBV12-4 and TRBJ1-1; D ambiguous. CDR3 length: 15 amino acids. Trimming cost V 6 bases and J 1 base, with 15 bases left between them. The DNA for the CDR3 is TGTGCCAGCAGCCGATCCGATAAGGGGAACACTGAAGCTTTCTTT. It yields the protein CASSRSDKGNTEAFF.

This clonotype was detected only a few times. The rearrangement joins TRBV5-5 to TRBJ1-6; 7 bases align to TRBD1. The germline gives CDR1 SGHKS, CDR2 YYEKEE (reference sequence). The CDR3 extends over 13 amino acids. Trimming at V came to 0 bases and at J to 14 bases, leaving 5 bases not matched to a gene. DNA for the CDR3: TGTGCCAGCAGCTTGGGCATCCAGGGGGCCCTCCACTTT. Its translation: CASSLGIQGALHF. Variable domain in full (rest from reference TRBV5-5 and TRBJ1-6): DAGVTQSPTHLIKTRGQQVTLRCSPISGHKSVSWYQQVLGQGPQFIFQYYEKEERGRGNFPDRFSARQFPNYSSELNVNALLLGDSALYLCASSLGIQGALHFGNGTRLTVT.

This clonotype was counted at least ten times. The chain uses TRBV12-3 or TRBV12-4 and TRBJ2-1, with 11 bases matching TRBD2. The ends lost 6 bases at V and 3 bases at J; junction bases unmatched: 19. The CDR3 runs to 20 residues. The CDR3 nucleotides are TGTGCCAGCAGCACACGTTTCCTGACTAGCGGGGCATCATTCTACAATGAGCAGTTCTTC. Translated, it gives CASSTRFLTSGASFYNEQFF.

The chain recombines TRBV7-2 with TRBJ2-3; TRBD2 agrees at 10 bases. Germline CDR1 is SGHTA and CDR2 is FQGNSA. The CDR3 covers 15 residues. V dropped 3 bases and J dropped 1; count of bases not matched to a gene: 1. The CDR3 coding sequence is TGTGCCAGCAGCTTTGGACTAGCGGGCACAGATACGCAGTATTTT. Its translation is CASSFGLAGTDTQYF.

This clonotype was detected ten times or more. This chain connects TRBV6-5 to TRBJ2-5; 9 positions match TRBD2. The CDR3 contains 18 residues. With 0 bases clipped from V and 1 base from J, the junction kept 9 bases outside the gene matches. From germline, CDR1 is MNHEY and CDR2 SVGAGI. The CDR3 region is CASSYSMVERGAQETQYF. The DNA of the CDR3 is TGTGCCAGCAGTTACTCGATGGTCGAGCGGGGGGCCCAAGAGACCCAGTACTTC.

This clonotype showed up just a few times. The rearrangement links TRBV7-9 to TRBJ1-6; possibly TRBD1 for D (6 bases). Trimming cost V 4 bases and J 8 bases, with 15 bases left between them. Per the germline V gene, CDR1 is SEHNR and CDR2 is FQNEAQ (reference sequence). The CDR3 runs 15 residues. CDR3 residues: CASSSVTGPDSPLHF. In DNA, the CDR3 is TGTGCCAGCAGCTCCGTGACAGGCCCAGATTCACCCCTCCACTTT. Variable domain in full (rest from reference TRBV7-9 and TRBJ1-6): DTGVSQNPRHKITKRGQNVTFRCDPISEHNRLYWYRQTLGQGPEFLTYFQNEAQLEKSRLLSDRFSAERPKGSFSTLEIQRTEQGDSAMYLCASSSVTGPDSPLHFGNGTRLTVT.

V gene TRBV19 combines with J gene TRBJ1-2, with a tentative D call TRBD1 (6 bases). CDR1 LNHDA and CDR2 SQIVND come from the germline V gene (reference sequence). Between the trimmed V and J ends, which lost 10 bases and 8 bases, there was a span of 17 bases. This CDR3 is built from 12 residues. For the CDR3, the DNA is TGTGCCACCGTCGGCGGGGGGCTCGGCTACACCTTC. It translates to CATVGGGLGYTF.

This chain joins TRBV12-3 or TRBV12-4 and TRBJ2-5; D is uncertain. V was pared by 6 bases and J by 5 bases, with 10 bases between. CDR3 length equals 12 residues. The CDR3 nucleotides read TGTGCCAGCAGGCGAAAAGGGGAGACCCAGTACTTC. Protein sequence: CASRRKGETQYF.

This clonotype was observed a handful of times. The V call is TRBV11-2, the J call TRBJ2-7; D remains unclear. The germline gives CDR1 SGHAT, CDR2 FQNNGV. There are 13 residues in the CDR3. V was trimmed by 1 base and J by 9 bases, leaving 13 bases between them. The CDR3 sequence: CASSLGTVSGQYF. In DNA, the CDR3 is TGTGCCAGCAGCTTAGGGACGGTTTCCGGGCAGTACTTC.

The sample holds a few counts of this clonotype. The gene calls are TRBV7-9 and TRBJ2-3; D remains ambiguous. The V end was cut by 3 bases, the J end by 1 base, with 5 bases between. CDR3 length: 13 amino acids. Germline-derived CDR1 and CDR2 are SEHNR and FQNEAQ (reference sequence). This chain's CDR3 is CASSFHGTDTQYF. DNA of the CDR3: TGTGCCAGCAGCTTTCACGGCACAGATACGCAGTATTTT.

The genes are TRBV6-1 and TRBJ2-7; 9 bases map to TRBD1. In germline, CDR1 is MNHNS, CDR2 SASEGT. With V trimmed by 6 bases and J by 4 bases, 4 bases remained unmatched. This CDR3 has 13 residues. DNA of the CDR3: TGTGCCAGCAGACAGGGGGCTGGGTACGAGCAGTACTTC. Translated: CASRQGAGYEQYF.

The rearrangement links TRBV28 to TRBJ2-5; 9 bases are a match to TRBD1. Germline trimming cut 6 bases from V and 2 bases from J; bases unmatched to any gene: 13. In germline, CDR1 is MDHEN, CDR2 SYDVKM. CDR3 length equals 17 residues. CDR3 in amino acids: CASRSFPGTGSQETQYF. The CDR3 DNA reads TGTGCCAGCAGGTCTTTCCCCGGGACAGGGAGTCAAGAGACCCAGTACTTC.

CDR3 residues: CASQAGIDSPLHF. CDR3 DNA sequence: TGCGCCAGCCAGGCAGGGATCGATTCACCCCTCCACTTT. This chain connects TRBV5-1 to TRBJ1-6; TRBD1 is a possible D gene (5 bases). CDR1 is SGHRS, CDR2 YFSETQ, per germline. The length of the CDR3 is 13 residues. V shed 7 bases and J shed 8 bases, with 13 bases lying between them.

This clonotype was seen a handful of times. This chain joins TRBV6-5 and TRBJ1-4, with 7 bases identical to TRBD1. Trimming took 4 bases from V and 0 from J; bases not matched to a gene: 11. The length of the CDR3 is 18 residues. The V gene's germline CDR1 is MNHEY and CDR2 SVGAGI. The CDR3 spells CASSFKAGGLATNEKLFF. The CDR3 region has the DNA TGTGCCAGCAGTTTCAAGGCAGGGGGTTTAGCAACTAATGAAAAACTGTTTTTT.

The sample holds a few counts of this clonotype. The chain uses TRBV6-2 or TRBV6-3 and TRBJ1-2; 9 positions match TRBD1. The junction had 5 bases not matched to a gene; V was cut back by 2 bases and J by 7 bases. The length of the CDR3 is 14 residues. Germline CDR1 MNHEY, CDR2 SVGEGT. The CDR3: CASSYRDRAIGYTF. The DNA for the CDR3 is TGTGCCAGCAGTTACAGGGACAGGGCCATTGGCTACACCTTC.

This clonotype has only a few counts. The J gene is TRBJ2-2, the V gene TRBV11-2; 11 positions match TRBD2. The CDR3 covers 17 residues. Germline loops: CDR1 SGHAT, CDR2 FQNNGV. V shed 2 bases and J 2 bases; nucleotides not matched to a gene: 4. The CDR3 DNA reads as TGTGCCAGCAGCTTAACGGGACTAGCGGATAACACCGGGGAGCTGTTTTTT. Translation gives CASSLTGLADNTGELFF. Variable domain in full (rest from reference TRBV11-2 and TRBJ2-2): EAGVAQSPRYKIIEKRQSVAFWCNPISGHATLYWYQQILGQGPKLLIQFQNNGVVDDSQLPKDRFSAERLKGVDSTLKIQPAKLEDSAVYLCASSLTGLADNTGELFFGEGSRLTVL.

This chain joins TRBV28 and TRBJ1-1; D not certain. Germline V gives CDR1 MDHEN, CDR2 SYDVKM. The CDR3 runs 12 residues. V gave up 7 bases and J gave up 8 bases, with 14 bases separating them. CDR3 DNA: TGTGCCAGCACGGCGTTCTCTAGAGAAGCTTTCTTT. Protein product: CASTAFSREAFF.

Ten or more counts support this clonotype. The rearrangement links TRBV6-5 to TRBJ2-2, with D uncertain. The CDR3 extends over 14 amino acids. V lost 2 bases and J 8 bases, leaving 12 bases between the germline ends. Germline CDR1 and CDR2: MNHEY and SVGAGI. Here the CDR3 DNA reads TGTGCCAGCAGTTACGAAGGCAGGCGAGGGGAGCTGTTTTTT. It encodes CASSYEGRRGELFF.

This clonotype occurred many times. V and J are TRBV6-2 or TRBV6-3 and TRBJ2-2; D not resolved. There are 14 residues in the CDR3. V was clipped by 4 bases and J by 6 bases, with 12 bases between them. Germline CDR1 reads MNHEY; CDR2 reads SVGEGT. This chain's CDR3 is CASSLDTGSGELFF. DNA of the CDR3: TGTGCCAGCAGTTTGGATACCGGGTCCGGGGAGCTGTTTTTT.

This clonotype appeared many times. The rearrangement links TRBV25-1 to TRBJ2-2; D is ambiguous. Germline CDR1 MGHDK, CDR2 SYGVNS. The V end lost 5 bases, the J end lost 5 bases, and 9 bases lay between the germline ends. CDR3 size: 13 residues. CDR3 bases: TGTGCCAGCAGTCCCCCCGCGACCGGGGAGCTGTTTTTT. As protein: CASSPPATGELFF.

The rearrangement joins TRBV7-2 to TRBJ2-7; weak D call: TRBD1 (6 bases). Germline V gives CDR1 SGHTA, CDR2 FQGNSA. The CDR3 consists of 16 residues. V lost 2 bases, J lost 4 bases, and 18 bases lay in between. The CDR3: CASSLFSVGDTYEQYF. CDR3 nucleotides: TGTGCCAGCAGCTTATTTTCAGTTGGGGACACATACGAGCAGTACTTC. Combining the CDR3 with reference TRBV7-2 and TRBJ2-7 gives the whole variable domain GAGVSQSPSNKVTEKGKDVELRCDPISGHTALYWYRQSLGQGLEFLIYFQGNSAPDKSGLPSDRFSAERTGGSVSTLTIQRTQQEDSAVYLCASSLFSVGDTYEQYFGPGTRLTVT.

The chain carries TRBV11-2 and TRBJ1-6, with TRBD1 as a possible D gene (5 bases). Germline V gives CDR1 SGHAT, CDR2 FQNNGV. This CDR3 comprises 14 residues. Trimming stripped 5 bases from V and 7 bases from J, with 12 bases between. The DNA of the CDR3 is TGTGCCAGCAGCCGGGACTTAAAGAATTCACCCCTCCACTTT. This codes for CASSRDLKNSPLHF.

This clonotype was detected a few times. CDR3 amino acids: CASSPLGLAGGITDTQYF. The CDR3 nucleotides are TGTGCCAGCAGCCCCCTGGGTCTAGCGGGGGGCATCACAGATACGCAGTATTTT. The genes are TRBV5-5 and TRBJ2-3; 11 bases are shared with TRBD2. This CDR3 comprises 18 residues. CDR1 is SGHKS and CDR2 is YYEKEE in the germline V gene (reference sequence). The J segment lost 2 bases and the V segment lost 4 bases, leaving 12 bases of the junction unmatched. The full variable domain, its missing parts supplied by reference TRBV5-5 and TRBJ2-3, is DAGVTQSPTHLIKTRGQQVTLRCSPISGHKSVSWYQQVLGQGPQFIFQYYEKEERGRGNFPDRFSARQFPNYSSELNVNALLLGDSALYLCASSPLGLAGGITDTQYFGPGTRLTVL.

The CDR3 here is CASSVGQGPPDTQYF. As DNA, the CDR3 is TGTGCCAGCAGCGTAGGACAGGGCCCGCCAGATACGCAGTATTTT. The V call is TRBV9, the J call TRBJ2-3; 7 bases are a match to TRBD1. The length of the CDR3 is 15 residues. Germline CDR1 and CDR2: SGDLS and YYNGEE. V dropped 0 bases and J dropped 4; count of bases not matched to a gene: 5.

CDR3: CASRVRQGCAGNEQFF. CDR3 bases: TGTGCAAGTCGCGTTCGACAGGGGTGCGCGGGCAATGAGCAGTTCTTC. The V gene is TRBV12-2, the J gene TRBJ2-1; the table's D call, TRBD1, has no DNA check behind it. TRBV12-2 is deemed a pseudogene. The CDR3 extends over 16 amino acids.

This clonotype has only a few counts. The gene calls are TRBV5-1 and TRBJ2-3, with 7 bases fitting TRBD2. Losses at the gene ends were 0 bases for V and 0 bases for J; bases not matched to a gene: 4. Germline CDR1 reads SGHRS; CDR2 reads YFSETQ. The CDR3 has 16 amino acids. DNA of the CDR3: TGCGCCAGCAGCTTGGTTCTGCGGGGGAGCACAGATACGCAGTATTTT. Amino acid sequence: CASSLVLRGSTDTQYF.

This clonotype was detected a few times. This chain joins TRBV18 and TRBJ1-5; D is possibly TRBD1 (6 bases). Trimming shortened V by 4 bases and J by 0 bases, and 16 bases separated the two germline ends. Germline lookup yields CDR1 KGHSH and CDR2 LQKENI. The CDR3 is 17 residues long. CDR3 nucleotide sequence: TGTGCCAGCTCACGACAGGCGGGTGGTTATAGCAATCAGCCCCAGCATTTT. It specifies CASSRQAGGYSNQPQHF.

Many counts were recorded for this clonotype. V is TRBV20-1 and J is TRBJ1-6; the D gene is possibly TRBD1 (5 bases). The germline V and J ends were trimmed by 5 bases and 8 bases, with 13 bases remaining between them. Germline V lookup: CDR1 DFQATT, CDR2 SNEGSKA (reference sequence). CDR3 length: 13 residues. The CDR3 region has the DNA TGCAGTGCTCGGGCCCGGGGCTATTCACCCCTCCACTTT. It yields the protein CSARARGYSPLHF.

In this sample, this clonotype turned up a few times. The chain couples TRBV30 to TRBJ1-1, with unresolved D. V lost 2 bases, J lost 1 base, and 8 bases lay in between. The CDR3 is made up of 13 amino acids. Germline V gene data show CDR1 as GTSNPN and CDR2 as SVGIG (reference sequence). CDR3 region: CAWSPHSNTEAFF. CDR3 DNA sequence: TGTGCCTGGAGTCCCCACTCGAACACTGAAGCTTTCTTT.